These 8 T cell receptor beta chains came from one sample sequenced in a study of T cell responses to AZD1222 COVID-19 vaccine. TCRdb's table, derived via immunoSEQ multiplex PCR, lists solely in-frame clones and lacks some. The table lists 180,000 or so clones, 94% of them singletons, with around 0.66% in the top ten. Sample: peripheral blood, taken on day 0 of AZD1222 vaccination. The origin of the receptors is an adult in good health.

CDR3 DNA sequence: TGTGCCAGCAGTTACACAGGGACGGATCAGCCCCAGCATTTT. Its translation is CASSYTGTDQPQHF. This chain joins TRBV6-6 and TRBJ1-5; D perhaps matches TRBD1 (6 bases). Per the germline V gene, CDR1 is MNHNY and CDR2 is SVGAGI (reference sequence). The germline V and J ends were trimmed by 2 bases and 5 bases, with 10 bases remaining between them. The CDR3 totals 14 residues.

This clone came up a few times. The chain has TRBV27 and TRBJ1-6, with a tentative D call TRBD1 (6 bases). V lost 1 base and J lost 7, with 11 bases in between. Germline loops: CDR1 MNHEY, CDR2 SMNVEV (reference sequence). The CDR3 contains 15 residues. CDR3 residues: CASSLLRTANSPLHF. DNA of the CDR3: TGTGCCAGCAGTTTATTACGGACAGCAAATTCACCCCTCCACTTT.

The V gene is TRBV5-5, the J gene TRBJ2-4; perhaps D is TRBD1 or TRBD2 (5 bases each). CDR3 length: 20 amino acids. Per germline, CDR1 SGHKS and CDR2 YYEKEE (reference sequence). V was pared by 3 bases and J by 0 bases, with 25 bases between. This chain's CDR3 is CASSSTGPGPSELAKNIQYF. Written as DNA, the CDR3 is TGTGCCAGCAGCTCCACGGGTCCGGGGCCATCTGAACTAGCCAAAAACATTCAGTACTTC.

The V gene is TRBV5-1, the J gene TRBJ2-7, with 7 bases identical to TRBD2. There are 13 residues in the CDR3. The V and J ends lost 4 bases and 6 bases, in that order; junction bases with no gene match: 7. Germline V lookup: CDR1 SGHRS, CDR2 YFSETQ. CDR3 protein: CASSMTSLLEQYF. The DNA of the CDR3 is TGCGCCAGCAGCATGACTAGCTTGCTCGAGCAGTACTTC.

The CDR3 spells CASSQDPAGNEQFF. In DNA, the CDR3 is TGCGCCAGCAGCCAAGATCCGGCGGGCAATGAGCAGTTCTTC. The chain uses TRBV4-1 and TRBJ2-1; possible D gene TRBD2, 5 bases. This CDR3 region has 14 residues. CDR1 is MGHRA and CDR2 is YSYEKL in the germline V gene. With 0 bases removed from V and 6 bases from J, the gap between germline ends came to 9 bases.

The chain links TRBV6-1 to TRBJ1-1; TRBD1 is a possible D gene (6 bases). The CDR3 sequence is 14 residues long. The V gene lost 3 bases and the J gene lost 6 bases, with 14 bases spanning the gap. CDR1 and CDR2 (germline): MNHNS, SASEGT. CDR3 loop: CASSDGGASAEAFF. The CDR3 region has the DNA TGTGCCAGCAGTGATGGGGGGGCGTCGGCTGAAGCTTTCTTT.

The V call is TRBV6-5, the J call TRBJ1-5, with D perhaps TRBD1 (6 bases). The CDR3 length is 14 residues. V was trimmed by 8 bases and J by 2 bases, leaving 13 bases between them. Germline V CDR1 and CDR2: MNHEY, SVGAGI. This CDR3 reads CASLRGAGNQPQHF. For the CDR3, the DNA is TGTGCCAGCTTACGGGGGGCCGGCAATCAGCCCCAGCATTTT.

The chain is built from TRBV28 and TRBJ1-5; D perhaps matches TRBD1 (5 bases). This CDR3 comprises 12 residues. The germline V and J ends were trimmed by 9 bases and 5 bases, with 11 bases remaining between them. Germline values: CDR1 MDHEN, CDR2 SYDVKM. CDR3 in DNA: TGTGCCAGTCAGGGTTCGTATCAGCCCCAGCATTTT. It is translated as CASQGSYQPQHF.